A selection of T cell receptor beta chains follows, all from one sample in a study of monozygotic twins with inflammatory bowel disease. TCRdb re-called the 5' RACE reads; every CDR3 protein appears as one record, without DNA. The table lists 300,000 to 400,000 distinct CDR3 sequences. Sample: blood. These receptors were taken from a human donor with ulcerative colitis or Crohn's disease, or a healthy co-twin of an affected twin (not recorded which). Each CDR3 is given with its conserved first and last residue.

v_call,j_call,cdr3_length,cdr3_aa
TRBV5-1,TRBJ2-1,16,CASSLVPSGLYNEQFF
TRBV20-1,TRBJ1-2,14,CSASPGQGDYGYTF
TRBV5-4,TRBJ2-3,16,CASKKAEQGITDTQYF
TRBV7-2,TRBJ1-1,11,CASIRGTEAFF
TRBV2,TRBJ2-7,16,CASRANLLANGGEQYF
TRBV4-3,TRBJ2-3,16,CASSQDSSGDTDTQYF
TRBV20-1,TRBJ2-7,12,CSADRDSYEQYF
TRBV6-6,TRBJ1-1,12,CASIQQGTEAFF
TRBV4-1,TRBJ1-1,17,CASSQERGALGNTEAFF
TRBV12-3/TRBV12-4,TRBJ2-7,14,CASSKQGNVYEQYF
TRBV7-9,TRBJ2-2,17,CASSVSGNGPNTGELFF
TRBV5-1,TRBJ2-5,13,CASSLGPLETQYF
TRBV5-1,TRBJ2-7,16,CASRRSGDPLIHEQYF
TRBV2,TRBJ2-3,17,CASSERPSGASTDTQYF
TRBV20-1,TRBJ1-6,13,CSALTGTNSPLHF
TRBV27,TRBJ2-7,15,CASSGTGMSHYEQYF
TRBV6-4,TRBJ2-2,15,CASSVQPESTGELFF
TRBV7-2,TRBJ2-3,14,CASSFSSGRDTQYF
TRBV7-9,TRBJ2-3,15,CASSPGVRVADTQYF
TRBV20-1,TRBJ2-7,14,CSARDWAISYEQYF
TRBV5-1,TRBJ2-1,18,CASSSGTSGRALSAEQFF
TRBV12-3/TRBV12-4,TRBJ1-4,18,CASSGEDRGPPTNEKLFF
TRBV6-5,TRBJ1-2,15,CASSSNQDRIYGYTF
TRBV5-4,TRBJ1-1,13,CASSSFQWGEAFF
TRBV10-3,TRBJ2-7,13,CATGGLAGDEQYF
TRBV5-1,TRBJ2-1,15,CASRPQGTGGNEQFF
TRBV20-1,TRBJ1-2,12,CSARARLYGYTF
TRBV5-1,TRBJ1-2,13,CASSFGGTMGYTF
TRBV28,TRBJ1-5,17,CASSLRGQGFSNQPQHF
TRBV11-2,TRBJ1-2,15,CASSLETGANYGYTF